What follows describes a single T cell receptor (beta chain). The CDR3 runs 13 residues. Germline-derived CDR1 and CDR2 are LNHNV and YYDKDF (reference sequence). Deletions cut 5 bases from V and 5 bases from J, with 13 bases between. This specimen belongs to a study of blood T cell repertoires in COVID-19. Generated by immunoSEQ multiplex PCR, the TCRdb table keeps only in-frame clones and is missing some. This table holds under 400,000 clones, 80% to 90% found once. Sequences were obtained from PBMCs or T cells enriched from blood (not recorded which). This TCR derives from a woman aged 35 to 49 with acute COVID-19. The rearrangement links TRBV15 to TRBJ2-7; D is perhaps TRBD2 (5 bases). The CDR3 nucleotides read TGTGCCACCAGCGGAGTATTCGGGGACGAGCAGTACTTC. Amino acids: CATSGVFGDEQYF.